Detailed here is one T cell receptor (beta chain). As yet, its antigen is unknown. This may be a read error, as it is one base from a much larger clone. Researchers sorted naive CD8 T cells as cells that were CD8+CD4-CCR7+CD45RA+. The data are from a study of molecular identifiers for immune sequencing clone quantification. Bulk libraries came from a prior protocol with listed TCR primers. TCRdb passed the PCR reads through MiXCR, listing each CDR3 protein once. The repertoire holds hundreds of thousands of distinct CDR3 sequences, with 25% as singletons. Study-level results: Clones exceeding 20 RNA copies carried over 98% of effector molecules but under 1% of naive-cell molecules.

There are 16 residues in the CDR3. Germline V gene lookup returns CDR1 SEHNR and CDR2 FQNEAQ (reference sequence). The sequenced sample consisted of naive CD8+ T cells from blood, with Jurkat cell RNA spiked in. Described subset: FACS-sorted CD8+CD4-CCR7+CD45RA+ naive T cells. The chain carries TRBV7-9 and TRBJ2-3; 11 bases are shared with TRBD2. This receptor was identified in a human donor in good health. Some libraries in this study had Jurkat cell RNA spiked in. CDR3 loop: CASSLELAGDVDTQSF. CDR3 coding DNA: TGTGCCAGCAGCTTAGAACTAGCGGGAGATGTCGATACGCAGTCTTTT.